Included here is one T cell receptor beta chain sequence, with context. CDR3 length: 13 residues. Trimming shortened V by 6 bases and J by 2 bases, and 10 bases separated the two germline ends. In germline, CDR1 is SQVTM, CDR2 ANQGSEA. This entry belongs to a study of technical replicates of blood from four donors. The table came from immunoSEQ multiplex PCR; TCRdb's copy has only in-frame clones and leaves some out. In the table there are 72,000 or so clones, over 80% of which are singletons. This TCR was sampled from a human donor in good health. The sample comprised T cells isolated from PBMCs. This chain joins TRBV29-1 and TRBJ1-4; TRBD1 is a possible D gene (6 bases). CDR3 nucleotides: TGCAGCGTGCAGACAGGCACTAATGAAAAACTGTTTTTT. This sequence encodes CSVQTGTNEKLFF. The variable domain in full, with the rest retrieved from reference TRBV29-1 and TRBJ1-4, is SAVISQKPSRDICQRGTSLTIQCQVDSQVTMMFWYRQQPGQSLTLIATANQGSEATYESGFVIDKFPISRPNLTFSTLTVSNMSPEDSSIYLCSVQTGTNEKLFFGSGTQLSVL.